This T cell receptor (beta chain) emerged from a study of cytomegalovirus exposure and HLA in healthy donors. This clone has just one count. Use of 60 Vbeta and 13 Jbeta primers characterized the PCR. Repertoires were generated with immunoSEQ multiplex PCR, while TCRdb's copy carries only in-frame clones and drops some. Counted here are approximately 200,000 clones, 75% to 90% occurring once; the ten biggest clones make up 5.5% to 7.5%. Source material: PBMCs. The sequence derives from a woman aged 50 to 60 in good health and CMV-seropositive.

Here the CDR3 reads CASSFQSYNSPLHF. CDR3 DNA sequence: TGTGCCAGCAGCTTCCAATCCTATAATTCACCCCTCCACTTT. V and J are TRBV5-6 and TRBJ1-6; D call uncertain. Germline values: CDR1 SGHDT, CDR2 YYEEEE. The CDR3 is 14 residues long. V shed 2 bases and J shed 1 base, with 4 bases lying between them.